These T cell receptor beta chains were read from a single sample in a study of blood T cell repertoires in COVID-19. Generated by immunoSEQ multiplex PCR, the TCRdb table keeps only in-frame clones and is missing some. Of under 200,000 clones in the sample, around four fifths were seen once. Sequences were obtained from peripheral blood. Every receptor here comes from a woman between 65 and 79 years old with COVID-19, enrolled during active disease. Both conserved end residues are part of each CDR3. The order of the fields is D gene, J gene, clone size, V gene, CDR3 length, CDR3 protein, CDR3 DNA. The D gene is left open where the match is weak. Clone size, where shown, is once, few, many, or a class for clones that have expanded.

-,TRBJ2-5,-,TRBV5-6,14,CASSLNYEEETQYF,TGTGCCAGCAGCTTGAATTACGAGGAGGAGACCCAGTACTTC
-,TRBJ2-3,-,TRBV4-2,13,CASSQDQSDTQYF,TGTGCCAGCAGCCAAGATCAATCAGATACGCAGTATTTT
-,TRBJ1-5,few,TRBV6-2/TRBV6-3,16,CASSYSSGRRGQPQHF,TGTGCCAGCAGTTACTCGAGTGGGCGGCGGGGGCAGCCCCAGCATTTT
-,TRBJ1-1,-,TRBV4-2,12,CASSQNEFEAFF,TGTGCCAGCAGCCAAAATGAGTTTGAAGCTTTCTTT
-,TRBJ1-5,-,TRBV30,13,CAWSPGSNQPQHF,TGTGCCTGGAGCCCAGGTAGCAATCAGCCCCAGCATTTT
-,TRBJ1-1,-,TRBV28,14,CASSSPQGRTEAFF,TGTGCCAGCAGTTCACCCCAGGGTAGGACTGAAGCTTTCTTT
-,TRBJ1-5,-,TRBV5-6,15,CASSFGGSNNQPQHF,TGTGCCAGCAGCTTCGGAGGGTCTAATAATCAGCCCCAGCATTTT
-,TRBJ1-1,-,TRBV24-1,14,CATRGGTENTEAFF,TGTGCCACCAGGGGGGGGACGGAGAACACTGAAGCTTTCTTT
TRBD1,TRBJ1-2,-,TRBV6-1,15,CASSEAPTGIYGYTF,TGTGCCAGCAGTGAAGCGCCGACAGGGATCTATGGCTACACCTTC
TRBD2,TRBJ2-5,-,TRBV11-2,17,CASSFGGAGGYGETQYF,TGTGCCAGCAGCTTTGGAGGAGCGGGAGGGTATGGAGAGACCCAGTACTTC
TRBD2,TRBJ2-5,-,TRBV5-1,15,CASSPGGEIAETQYF,TGCGCCAGCAGCCCGGGGGGAGAAATCGCGGAGACCCAGTACTTC
-,TRBJ1-1,-,TRBV7-8,16,CASSLVSSLTYTEAFF,TGTGCCAGCAGCTTAGTCAGTTCCTTAACCTACACTGAAGCTTTCTTT
TRBD2,TRBJ2-1,once,TRBV5-1,17,CASSLGLAGVSYNEQFF,TGCGCCAGCAGCTTGGGACTAGCGGGAGTGTCGTACAATGAGCAGTTCTTC
-,TRBJ1-1,many,TRBV6-1,14,CASSEGTTNTEAFF,TGTGCCAGCAGTGAAGGAACAACGAACACTGAAGCTTTCTTT
TRBD2,TRBJ2-5,-,TRBV6-5,16,CASSSRGLAGGETQYF,TGTGCCAGCAGTTCCCGAGGACTAGCGGGAGGAGAGACCCAGTACTTC
-,TRBJ1-1,-,TRBV19,16,CASSIISNRVDTEAFF,TGTGCCAGTAGTATAATCTCTAACAGGGTCGACACTGAAGCTTTCTTT
-,TRBJ2-2,-,TRBV2,16,CASSERTGMEAGELFF,TGTGCCAGCAGTGAAAGAACAGGGATGGAAGCCGGGGAGCTGTTTTTT
-,TRBJ2-7,-,TRBV7-2,13,CASSLAGGAEQYF,TGTGCCAGCAGCTTAGCAGGTGGGGCCGAGCAGTACTTC
TRBD2,TRBJ2-1,-,TRBV4-2,16,CASSQEGRLAIGEQFF,TGTGCCAGCAGCCAAGAGGGAAGACTAGCGATCGGTGAGCAGTTCTTC
-,TRBJ2-7,-,TRBV6-5,14,CASSKNFQGYEQYF,TGTGCCAGCAGCAAAAATTTTCAGGGCTACGAGCAGTACTTC
TRBD2,TRBJ2-1,-,TRBV18,18,CASSHAGLSGSSYNEQFF,TGTGCCAGCTCACACGCCGGTTTAAGCGGGAGCTCCTACAATGAGCAGTTCTTC
TRBD1,TRBJ1-1,-,TRBV3-1/TRBV3-2,14,CASRRGQGNTEAFF,TGTGCCAGCAGGAGGGGACAGGGGAACACTGAAGCTTTCTTT
-,TRBJ2-4,-,TRBV3-1/TRBV3-2,11,CASSHANIQYF,TGTGCCAGCAGCCACGCGAACATTCAGTACTTC
TRBD1,TRBJ2-7,-,TRBV18,15,CASSPLGQGTYEQYF,TGTGCCAGCTCCCCGCTCGGACAGGGGACCTACGAGCAGTACTTC
-,TRBJ2-5,-,TRBV11-3,13,CASSRTLRETQYF,TGTGCCAGCAGTCGGACTCTTCGAGAGACCCAGTACTTC
-,TRBJ2-7,many,TRBV10-3,12,CAISVLGSEQYF,TGTGCCATCAGTGTCTTGGGGAGCGAGCAGTACTTC
TRBD1,TRBJ1-1,-,TRBV30,13,CAWIRDRYTQAFF,TGTGCCTGGATCCGGGACAGATACACTCAAGCTTTCTTT
TRBD2,TRBJ2-7,-,TRBV28,13,CASSFTSEYEQYF,TGTGCCAGCAGTTTCACTAGCGAGTACGAGCAGTACTTC
TRBD2,TRBJ2-5,-,TRBV11-2,15,CASSWTSGGAETQYF,TGTGCCAGCAGCTGGACTAGCGGGGGGGCAGAGACCCAGTACTTC
TRBD1,TRBJ2-7,-,TRBV19,13,CASRRQGSYEQYF,TGTGCCAGTCGACGACAGGGATCCTACGAGCAGTACTTC
-,TRBJ2-3,once,TRBV18,16,CASSPKGEGSTDTQYF,TGTGCCAGCTCCCCGAAGGGAGAGGGAAGCACAGATACGCAGTATTTT
-,TRBJ2-7,-,TRBV25-1,10,CASSATVQYF,TGTGCCAGCAGTGCAACAGTGCAGTACTTC
TRBD1,TRBJ2-3,-,TRBV11-3,16,CASSYSGGSYGDTQYF,TGTGCCAGCAGCTACTCAGGGGGCAGTTACGGGGATACGCAGTATTTT
-,TRBJ2-1,-,TRBV21-1,16,CASSKDRAGGPGEQFF,TGTGCCAGCAGCAAAGATCGAGCGGGAGGGCCAGGTGAGCAGTTCTTC
TRBD2,TRBJ2-3,-,TRBV11-3,15,CASSLEGLAGDTQYF,TGTGCCAGCAGCTTAGAGGGCCTAGCGGGAGATACGCAGTATTTT
-,TRBJ2-7,-,TRBV14,14,CASSPYSNSYEQYF,TGTGCCAGCAGCCCCTACTCGAACTCCTACGAGCAGTACTTC
TRBD2,TRBJ2-4,few,TRBV2,15,CASRLAGLDKNIQYF,TGTGCCAGCAGACTAGCGGGATTAGACAAAAACATTCAGTACTTC
-,TRBJ1-1,-,TRBV2,12,CASSRQTEEAFF,TGTGCCAGCAGTAGGCAGACGGAGGAAGCTTTCTTT
TRBD2,TRBJ2-3,-,TRBV7-8,15,CASSSRTSGTDTQYF,TGTGCCAGCAGCTCGAGGACTAGCGGCACAGATACGCAGTATTTT
TRBD2,TRBJ2-1,-,TRBV19,20,CASSSPNAKGLAGGPGEQFF,TGTGCCAGTAGTTCTCCAAACGCTAAGGGACTAGCGGGAGGGCCTGGTGAGCAGTTCTTC
-,TRBJ2-1,-,TRBV6-2/TRBV6-3,12,CASSLPGWEQFF,TGTGCCAGCAGCCTCCCGGGTTGGGAGCAGTTCTTC
-,TRBJ1-4,-,TRBV2,16,CASSDGARPGNEKLFF,TGTGCCAGCAGTGATGGGGCGCGGCCTGGCAATGAAAAACTGTTTTTT
-,TRBJ2-3,once,TRBV6-5,11,CASSLQDTQYF,TGTGCCAGCAGCCTCCAGGATACGCAGTATTTT
-,TRBJ1-5,-,TRBV12-3/TRBV12-4,12,CASSSHNQPQHF,TGTGCCAGCAGCTCACACAATCAGCCCCAGCATTTT
TRBD1,TRBJ1-2,-,TRBV6-1,15,CASSDPRTGTKGYTF,TGTGCCAGCAGTGATCCCAGGACAGGGACTAAAGGCTACACCTTC
-,TRBJ2-3,-,TRBV5-1,16,CASSFGRGVDTDTQYF,TGCGCCAGCAGCTTCGGTCGGGGAGTGGACACAGATACGCAGTATTTT
-,TRBJ2-7,-,TRBV7-2,15,CASSFPQVGSYEQYF,TGTGCCAGCAGCTTCCCCCAGGTCGGGAGTTACGAGCAGTACTTC
-,TRBJ1-2,-,TRBV5-1,16,CASSLAGGVRYYGYTF,TGCGCCAGCAGCTTAGCCGGCGGGGTACGGTACTATGGCTACACCTTC
-,TRBJ2-5,-,TRBV18,15,CASSPGTPDRKTQYF,TGTGCCAGCTCACCGGGGACTCCAGATCGGAAGACCCAGTACTTC
TRBD1,TRBJ1-1,-,TRBV19,15,CASNGRGLTFAEAFF,TGTGCCAGTAACGGCAGGGGGTTAACGTTTGCTGAAGCTTTCTTT
-,TRBJ2-5,-,TRBV7-6,15,CASSLEGQFGETQYF,TGTGCCAGCAGCTTAGAAGGACAGTTTGGAGAGACCCAGTACTTC
-,TRBJ1-4,-,TRBV28,14,CASSQHGGEEKLFF,TGTGCCAGCAGCCAGCACGGGGGGGAAGAAAAACTGTTTTTT
-,TRBJ1-5,few,TRBV27,15,CASSYTGLFNQPQHF,TGTGCCAGCAGCTATACAGGGCTTTTCAATCAGCCCCAGCATTTT
-,TRBJ1-2,-,TRBV9,13,CASRAQLYNGYTF,TGTGCCAGCAGGGCCCAATTATACAACGGCTACACCTTC
-,TRBJ2-1,-,TRBV6-6,15,CASSYVTGVVNEQFF,TGTGCCAGCAGTTACGTGACGGGAGTGGTCAATGAGCAGTTCTTC
-,TRBJ2-5,-,TRBV2,14,CASTTSREFETQYF,TGTGCCAGCACCACGAGTCGGGAATTCGAGACCCAGTACTTC
-,TRBJ2-6,-,TRBV7-3,16,CASSATRVPGANVLTF,TGTGCCAGCAGCGCCACCCGGGTCCCTGGGGCCAACGTCCTGACTTTC
TRBD2,TRBJ2-5,-,TRBV5-6,16,CASSLISGGAVETQYF,TGTGCCAGCAGCTTGATAAGCGGGGGGGCCGTGGAGACCCAGTACTTC
TRBD2,TRBJ2-6,-,TRBV19,16,CASSSPGGIGANVLTF,TGTGCCAGTAGTTCCCCGGGAGGGATAGGGGCCAACGTCCTGACTTTC